The 21 T cell receptor beta chains reported below all come from one sample, sequenced in a study of blood T cell repertoires in COVID-19. Repertoires were generated with immunoSEQ multiplex PCR, while TCRdb's copy carries only in-frame clones and drops some. The table includes 20,000 to 25,000 clones, less than 85% detected once. Sequencing was done on a sample of peripheral blood. These receptors were taken from a man in his 60s with active COVID-19.

The rearrangement joins TRBV6-5 to TRBJ1-1; 7 nucleotides agree with TRBD1. J gave up 1 base and V 6 bases, and 2 bases lay outside the gene matches. The CDR3 extends over 13 amino acids. Per germline, CDR1 MNHEY and CDR2 SVGAGI. DNA of the CDR3: TGTGCCAGCAGACGGACAGGGAACACTGAAGCTTTCTTT. It codes for CASRRTGNTEAFF.

This rearrangement joins TRBV2 to TRBJ2-1; perhaps TRBD2 as D (6 bases). The CDR3 sequence is 15 residues long. Germline assignment: CDR1 SNHLY and CDR2 FYNNEI. The V and J ends lost 3 bases and 0 bases respectively, with 9 bases between them. CDR3 sequence reads: CASSDRGTSYNEQFF. The CDR3, as DNA: TGTGCCAGCAGTGACCGGGGGACCTCCTACAATGAGCAGTTCTTC.

The count of this clone is one. The chain has TRBV6-5 and TRBJ1-4; 7 nucleotides align to TRBD1. Germline CDR1 and CDR2: MNHEY and SVGAGI. The CDR3 loop spans 14 amino acids. V lost 11 bases, J lost 8 bases, and 14 bases stayed unmatched. CDR3 DNA sequence: TGTGCCTCACGCAGGGCAGGGGGTAGGGAAAAACTGTTTTTT. This gives the protein CASRRAGGREKLFF.

V usage is TRBV19 and J usage is TRBJ1-5; 7 positions agree with TRBD1. Germline V gives CDR1 LNHDA, CDR2 SQIVND (reference sequence). This CDR3 is built from 16 residues. The V segment lost 4 bases and the J segment 6 bases; nucleotides outside the gene matches: 12. The CDR3, as DNA: TGTGCCAGTAGTACGCGACAGGGAGTATTATCTCAGCCCCAGCATTTT. Residues: CASSTRQGVLSQPQHF.

The chain combines TRBV24-1 with TRBJ1-1, with D uncertain. The CDR3 contains 13 residues. The V end was cut by 4 bases, the J end by 1 base, with 6 bases between. The germline V gene has CDR1 KGHDR and CDR2 SFDVKD. The CDR3 sequence: CATSDHRNTEAFF. CDR3 bases: TGTGCCACCAGTGACCACAGGAACACTGAAGCTTTCTTT.

This chain uses TRBV3-1 (or the pseudogene TRBV3-2) with TRBJ2-7, with 13 bases matching TRBD2. The CDR3 runs to 13 residues. The V segment lost 4 bases and the J segment 6 bases; nucleotides outside the gene matches: 0. Germline V gives CDR1 LGHDT, CDR2 YNNKEL (reference sequence). The chain's CDR3 is CASSRLAGGEQYF. DNA of the CDR3: TGTGCCAGCAGCCGACTAGCGGGAGGCGAGCAGTACTTC.

This clone came up a few times. The V call is TRBV19, the J call TRBJ1-1; TRBD1 matches 8 bases. The junction had 6 bases not matched to a gene; V was cut back by 10 bases and J by 2 bases. Germline V gene lookup returns CDR1 LNHDA and CDR2 SQIVND (reference sequence). The CDR3 totals 13 residues. Here the CDR3 DNA reads TGTGCCACTCGACAGGGGAGAAACACTGAAGCTTTCTTT. Translating gives CATRQGRNTEAFF.

This clone has just a few counts. The genes are TRBV16 and TRBJ2-7; 8 bases map to TRBD2. After removal of 4 bases from V and 2 bases from J, the junction contained 7 bases not matched to a gene. CDR1 is KGHSY, CDR2 FQNENV, per germline. The CDR3 has 15 amino acids. In DNA, the CDR3 is TGTGCCAGCAGCCCCCTCGGGGGGGTAGCCTACGAGCAGTACTTC. This sequence encodes CASSPLGGVAYEQYF.

The table lists this clone with a count of one. The gene calls are TRBV7-8 and TRBJ1-2, with D maybe TRBD1 (6 bases). The germline V and J ends were trimmed by 3 bases and 1 base, with 18 bases remaining between them. Germline CDR1 and CDR2: SGHVS and FQNEAQ. The CDR3 consists of 17 residues. CDR3: CASSFPARGGRNYGYTF. In nucleotides, the CDR3 is TGTGCCAGCAGCTTCCCCGCCCGTGGGGGCCGTAACTATGGCTACACCTTC.

This clone was counted once. This rearrangement joins TRBV6-2 or TRBV6-3 to TRBJ2-7; D ambiguous. The CDR3 sequence is 15 residues long. CDR1 is MNHEY, CDR2 SVGEGT, per germline. Deletions cut 0 bases from V and 3 bases from J, with 12 bases between. CDR3 in amino acids: CASSYSSKSSYEQYF. CDR3 bases: TGTGCCAGCAGTTACTCCTCAAAATCTAGCTACGAGCAGTACTTC.

The chain carries TRBV27 and TRBJ1-5, with unresolved D. Trimming took 3 bases from V and 0 from J, leaving 9 bases between them. Germline CDR1 and CDR2: MNHEY and SMNVEV (reference sequence). There are 15 residues in the CDR3. The CDR3 here is CASSFAGYSNQPQHF. In DNA, the CDR3 is TGTGCCAGCAGTTTTGCGGGTTATAGCAATCAGCCCCAGCATTTT.

This chain connects TRBV2 to TRBJ2-1; the D is unclear. Trimming took off 7 bases at V and 2 bases at J, with 12 bases between the two ends. The CDR3 runs to 14 residues. CDR1 SNHLY and CDR2 FYNNEI come from the germline V gene. The CDR3 protein is CASIFTEAYNEQFF. For the CDR3, the DNA is TGTGCCAGCATTTTCACTGAGGCCTACAATGAGCAGTTCTTC.

The rearrangement links TRBV7-9 to TRBJ2-5, with D perhaps matching TRBD1 (5 bases). Deletions cut 6 bases from V and 3 bases from J, with 8 bases between. The length of the CDR3 is 12 residues. Germline assignment: CDR1 SEHNR and CDR2 FQNEAQ (reference sequence). The chain's CDR3 is CASRQGEETQYF. The CDR3 DNA sequence: TGTGCCAGCAGGCAAGGGGAAGAGACCCAGTACTTC.

The chain couples TRBV4-3 to TRBJ2-1; D possibly corresponds to TRBD1 (6 bases). V lost 0 bases and J 9 bases, leaving 12 bases between the germline ends. The CDR3 extends over 14 amino acids. CDR1 LGHNA and CDR2 YSLEER come from the germline V gene. The CDR3 loop reads CASSQDRGRGEQFF. CDR3 nucleotide sequence: TGCGCCAGCAGCCAAGACAGGGGCCGTGGTGAGCAGTTCTTC.

This clone was found a few times. The V and J genes are TRBV6-4 and TRBJ1-2; D remains ambiguous. The V end was cut by 2 bases, the J end by 1 base, with 8 bases between. CDR3 length: 14 amino acids. Per germline, CDR1 MRHNA and CDR2 SNTAGT. CDR3 sequence reads: CASSDPGSNYGYTF. CDR3 nucleotide sequence: TGTGCCAGCAGTGACCCCGGGAGTAACTATGGCTACACCTTC.

This clone was picked up a small number of times. The V and J genes are TRBV6-5 and TRBJ2-1; 9 bases agree with TRBD1. This CDR3 contains 14 residues. Trimming cost V 2 bases and J 4 bases; bases outside gene matches: 0. Germline CDR1 MNHEY, CDR2 SVGAGI. CDR3 nucleotides: TGTGCCAGCAGTTACGGGACAGGGTACAATGAGCAGTTCTTC. As protein: CASSYGTGYNEQFF.

This chain links TRBV29-1 with TRBJ1-1; D is unclear. Per germline, CDR1 SQVTM and CDR2 ANQGSEA. V lost 7 bases to trimming and J lost 1 base, with 7 bases between them. There are 11 residues in the CDR3. Here the CDR3 reads CSARQNTEAFF. In DNA, the CDR3 is TGCAGCGCGAGACAGAACACTGAAGCTTTCTTT.

This chain's CDR3 is CASSHRQGRENIQYF. CDR3 DNA sequence: TGTGCCAGCAGCCACAGACAGGGTCGAGAAAACATTCAGTACTTC. The chain recombines TRBV3-1 (or the pseudogene TRBV3-2) with TRBJ2-4; 7 nucleotides agree with TRBD1. The ends lost 3 bases at V and 5 bases at J; junction bases unmatched: 7. There are 15 residues in the CDR3. Germline assignment: CDR1 LGHDT and CDR2 YNNKEL (reference sequence).

This chain uses TRBV12-3 or TRBV12-4 with TRBJ2-7, with TRBD2 as a possible D gene (5 bases). The CDR3 totals 12 residues. The V and J ends lost 8 bases and 2 bases respectively, with 10 bases between them. As DNA, the CDR3 is TGTGCCAGCGGCCGGGGTCCCTACGAGCAGTACTTC. Residues: CASGRGPYEQYF.

The J gene is TRBJ2-7, the V gene TRBV4-1, with 7 bases identical to TRBD1. This CDR3 is 13 amino acids long. The trim removed 4 bases at V and 8 bases at J, leaving 8 bases unmatched. CDR1 and CDR2 (germline): MGHRA, YSYEKL. CDR3 sequence reads: CASSPRQGQQQYF. In DNA form, the CDR3 reads TGCGCCAGCAGCCCCCGACAGGGTCAGCAGCAGTACTTC.

The V and J genes are TRBV5-4 and TRBJ1-1, with 7 positions matching TRBD1. V trimming: 4 bases; J trimming: 1 base; junction bases outside the gene matches: 7. This CDR3 contains 15 residues. The germline gives CDR1 SGHNT, CDR2 YYREEE (reference sequence). The CDR3, as DNA: TGTGCCAGCAGCACCGCAACAGGGGCGAACACTGAAGCTTTCTTT. Its translation: CASSTATGANTEAFF.